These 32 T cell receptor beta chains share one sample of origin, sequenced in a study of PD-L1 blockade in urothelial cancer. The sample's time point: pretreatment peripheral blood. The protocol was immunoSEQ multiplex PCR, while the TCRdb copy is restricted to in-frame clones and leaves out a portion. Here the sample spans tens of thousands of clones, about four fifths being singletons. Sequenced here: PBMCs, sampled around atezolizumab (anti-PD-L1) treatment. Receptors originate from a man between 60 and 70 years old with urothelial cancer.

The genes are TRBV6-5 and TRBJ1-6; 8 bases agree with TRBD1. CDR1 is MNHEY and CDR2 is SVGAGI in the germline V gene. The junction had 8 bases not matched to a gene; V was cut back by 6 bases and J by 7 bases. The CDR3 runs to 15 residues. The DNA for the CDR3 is TGTGCCAGCAGCTCTCGAGGACAGGGAAATTCACCCCTCCACTTT. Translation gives CASSSRGQGNSPLHF.

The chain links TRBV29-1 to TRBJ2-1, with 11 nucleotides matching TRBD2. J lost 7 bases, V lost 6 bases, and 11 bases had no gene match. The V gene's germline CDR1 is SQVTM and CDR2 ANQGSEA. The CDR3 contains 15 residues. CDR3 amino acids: CSVALKASGRNEQFF. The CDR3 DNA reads TGCAGCGTCGCGCTAAAGGCTAGCGGGAGGAATGAGCAGTTCTTC.

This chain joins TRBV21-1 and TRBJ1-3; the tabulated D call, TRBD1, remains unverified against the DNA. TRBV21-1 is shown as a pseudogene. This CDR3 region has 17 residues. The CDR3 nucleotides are TGTGCCAGCAGCATATTCCGGACAGGGGAGTTTGGAAACACCATATATTTT. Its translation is CASSIFRTGEFGNTIYF.

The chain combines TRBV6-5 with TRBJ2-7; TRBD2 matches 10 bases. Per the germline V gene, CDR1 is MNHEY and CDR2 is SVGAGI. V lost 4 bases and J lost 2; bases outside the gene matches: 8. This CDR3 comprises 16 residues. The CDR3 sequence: CASSFNGLADAYEQYF. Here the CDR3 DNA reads TGTGCCAGCAGTTTTAACGGACTAGCGGACGCCTACGAGCAGTACTTC.

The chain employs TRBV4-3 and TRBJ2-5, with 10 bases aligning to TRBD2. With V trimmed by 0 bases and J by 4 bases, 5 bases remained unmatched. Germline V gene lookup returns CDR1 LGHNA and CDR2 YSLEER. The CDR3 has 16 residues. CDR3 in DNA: TGCGCCAGCAGCCAAGATCGGGCTAGCGGGGGAGAGACCCAGTACTTC. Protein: CASSQDRASGGETQYF.

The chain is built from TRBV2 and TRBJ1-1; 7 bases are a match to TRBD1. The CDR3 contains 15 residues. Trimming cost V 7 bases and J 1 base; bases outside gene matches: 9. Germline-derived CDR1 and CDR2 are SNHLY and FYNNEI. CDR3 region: CASTPTGARNTEAFF. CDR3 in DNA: TGTGCCAGCACCCCAACAGGGGCCAGGAACACTGAAGCTTTCTTT.

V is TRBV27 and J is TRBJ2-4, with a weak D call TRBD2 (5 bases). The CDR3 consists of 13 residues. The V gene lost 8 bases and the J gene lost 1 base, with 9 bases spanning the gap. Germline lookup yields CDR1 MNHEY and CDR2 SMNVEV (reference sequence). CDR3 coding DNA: TGTGCCAGCCAGGACTGGGCCAAAAACATTCAGTACTTC. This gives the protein CASQDWAKNIQYF.

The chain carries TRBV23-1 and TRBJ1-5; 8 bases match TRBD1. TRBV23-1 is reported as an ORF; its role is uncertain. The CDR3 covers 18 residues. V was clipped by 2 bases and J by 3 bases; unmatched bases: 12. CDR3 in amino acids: CASSQTQRSDRANQPQHF. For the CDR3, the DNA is TGCGCCAGCAGTCAAACCCAACGGTCGGACAGGGCCAATCAGCCCCAGCATTTT.

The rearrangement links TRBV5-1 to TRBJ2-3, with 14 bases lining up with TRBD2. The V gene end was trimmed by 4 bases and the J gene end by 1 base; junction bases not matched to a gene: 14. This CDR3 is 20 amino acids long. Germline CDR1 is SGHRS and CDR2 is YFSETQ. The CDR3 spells CASSRDPGLAGAWGTDTQYF. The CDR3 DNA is TGCGCCAGCAGCCGGGACCCGGGACTAGCGGGAGCGTGGGGCACAGATACGCAGTATTTT.

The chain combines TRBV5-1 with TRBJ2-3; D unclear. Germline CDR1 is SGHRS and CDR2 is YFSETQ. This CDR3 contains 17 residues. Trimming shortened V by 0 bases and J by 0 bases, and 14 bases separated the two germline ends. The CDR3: CASSLAVGAYSTDTQYF. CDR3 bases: TGCGCCAGCAGCTTGGCCGTGGGCGCTTATAGCACAGATACGCAGTATTTT.

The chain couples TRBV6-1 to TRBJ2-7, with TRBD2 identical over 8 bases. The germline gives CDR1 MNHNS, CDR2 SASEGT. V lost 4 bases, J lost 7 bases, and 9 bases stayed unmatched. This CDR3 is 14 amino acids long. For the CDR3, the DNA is TGTGCCAGCAGTGTGGGACTAGAAGGGGGGGAGCAGTACTTC. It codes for CASSVGLEGGEQYF.

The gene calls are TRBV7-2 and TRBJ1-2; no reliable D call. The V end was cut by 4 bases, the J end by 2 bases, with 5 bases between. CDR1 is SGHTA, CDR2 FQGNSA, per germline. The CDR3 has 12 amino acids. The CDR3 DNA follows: TGTGCCAGCAGCTCGGGGAACTATGGCTACACCTTC. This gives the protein CASSSGNYGYTF.

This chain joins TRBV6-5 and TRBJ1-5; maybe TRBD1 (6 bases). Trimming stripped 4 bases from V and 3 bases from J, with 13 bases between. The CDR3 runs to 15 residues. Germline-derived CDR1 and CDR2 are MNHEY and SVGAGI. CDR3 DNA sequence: TGTGCCAGCAGTTCCGGACAGCAAATCAATCAGCCCCAGCATTTT. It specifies CASSSGQQINQPQHF.

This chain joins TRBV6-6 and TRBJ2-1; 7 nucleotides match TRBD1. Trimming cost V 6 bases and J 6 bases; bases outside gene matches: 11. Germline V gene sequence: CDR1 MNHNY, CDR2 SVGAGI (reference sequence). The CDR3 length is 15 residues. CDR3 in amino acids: CASRALRAGGNEQFF. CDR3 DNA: TGTGCCAGCAGGGCTCTAAGGGCAGGGGGCAATGAGCAGTTCTTC.

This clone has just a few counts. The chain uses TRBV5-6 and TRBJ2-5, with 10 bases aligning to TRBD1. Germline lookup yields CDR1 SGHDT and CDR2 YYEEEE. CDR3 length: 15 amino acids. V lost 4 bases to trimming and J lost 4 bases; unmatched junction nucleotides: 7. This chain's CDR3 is CASSRDRGLGETQYF. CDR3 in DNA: TGTGCCAGCAGCCGAGACAGGGGGCTCGGAGAGACCCAGTACTTC.

The CDR3 is CASSQENRNTEAFF. DNA for the CDR3: TGTGCCAGCAGCCAAGAGAACAGGAACACTGAAGCTTTCTTT. V is TRBV4-2 and J is TRBJ1-1; D remains ambiguous. The CDR3 consists of 14 residues. Trimming removed 0 bases from V and 1 base from J, with 6 bases in between. CDR1 is LGHNA, CDR2 YNFKEQ, per germline.

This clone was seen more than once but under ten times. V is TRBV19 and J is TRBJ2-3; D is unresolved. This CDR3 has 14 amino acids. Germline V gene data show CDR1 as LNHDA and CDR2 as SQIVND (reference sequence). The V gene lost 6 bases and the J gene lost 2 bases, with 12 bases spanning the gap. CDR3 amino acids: CASRGSPSTDTQYF. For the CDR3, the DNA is TGTGCCAGTAGGGGCTCACCTTCCACAGATACGCAGTATTTT.

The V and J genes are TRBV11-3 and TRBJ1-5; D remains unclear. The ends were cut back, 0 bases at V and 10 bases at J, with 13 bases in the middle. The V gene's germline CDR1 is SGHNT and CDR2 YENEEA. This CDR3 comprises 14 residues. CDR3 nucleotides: TGTGCCAGCAGCTTAGATCCCAGGTCCCATCCCCAGCATTTT. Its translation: CASSLDPRSHPQHF.

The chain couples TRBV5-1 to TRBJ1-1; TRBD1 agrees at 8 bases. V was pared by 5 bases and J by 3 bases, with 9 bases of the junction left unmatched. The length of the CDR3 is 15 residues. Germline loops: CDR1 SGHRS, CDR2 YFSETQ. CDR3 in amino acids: CASRDWDRSYTEAFF. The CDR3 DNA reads TGCGCCAGCAGAGACTGGGACAGGTCCTACACTGAAGCTTTCTTT.

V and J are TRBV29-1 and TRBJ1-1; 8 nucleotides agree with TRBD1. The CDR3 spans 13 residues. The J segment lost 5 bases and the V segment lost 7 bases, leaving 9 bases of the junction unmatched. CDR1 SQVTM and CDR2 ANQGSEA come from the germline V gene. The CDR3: CSGGQGGRTEAFF. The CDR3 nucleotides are TGCAGCGGTGGACAGGGTGGACGAACTGAAGCTTTCTTT.

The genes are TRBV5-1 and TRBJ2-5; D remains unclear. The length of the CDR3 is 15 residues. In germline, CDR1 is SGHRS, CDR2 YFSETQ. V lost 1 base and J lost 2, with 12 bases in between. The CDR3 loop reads CASSLTPGSQETQYF. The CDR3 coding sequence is TGCGCCAGCAGCTTGACCCCCGGGTCACAAGAGACCCAGTACTTC. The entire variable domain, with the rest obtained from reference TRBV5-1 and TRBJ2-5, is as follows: KAGVTQTPRYLIKTRGQQVTLSCSPISGHRSVSWYQQTPGQGLQFLFEYFSETQRNKGNFPGRFSGRQFSNSRSEMNVSTLELGDSALYLCASSLTPGSQETQYFGPGTRLLVL.

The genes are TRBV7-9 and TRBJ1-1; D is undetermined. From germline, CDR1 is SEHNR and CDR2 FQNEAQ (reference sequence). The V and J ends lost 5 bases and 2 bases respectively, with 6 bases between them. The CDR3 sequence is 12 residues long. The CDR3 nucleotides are TGTGCCAGCAGCCCTCTTAACACTGAAGCTTTCTTT. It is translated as CASSPLNTEAFF.

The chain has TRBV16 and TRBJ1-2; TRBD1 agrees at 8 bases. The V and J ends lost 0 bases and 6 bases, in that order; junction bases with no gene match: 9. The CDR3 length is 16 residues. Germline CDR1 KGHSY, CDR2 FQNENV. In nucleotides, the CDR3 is TGTGCCAGCAGCCAATCAAGGGGACAGGCGGGGGATGGCTACACCTTC. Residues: CASSQSRGQAGDGYTF.

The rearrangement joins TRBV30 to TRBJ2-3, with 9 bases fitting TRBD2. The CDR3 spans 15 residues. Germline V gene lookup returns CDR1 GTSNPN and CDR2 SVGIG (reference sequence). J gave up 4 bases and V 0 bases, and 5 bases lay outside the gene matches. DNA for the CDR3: TGTGCCTGGAGTGTACTGGGCGGGGGGGCAGATACGCAGTATTTT. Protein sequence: CAWSVLGGGADTQYF.

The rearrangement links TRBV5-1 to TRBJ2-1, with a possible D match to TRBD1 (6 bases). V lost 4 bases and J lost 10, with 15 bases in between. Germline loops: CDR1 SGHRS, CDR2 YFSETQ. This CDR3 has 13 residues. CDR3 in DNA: TGCGCCAGCAGCATATTACAGGGATACGAGCAGTTCTTC. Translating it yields CASSILQGYEQFF.

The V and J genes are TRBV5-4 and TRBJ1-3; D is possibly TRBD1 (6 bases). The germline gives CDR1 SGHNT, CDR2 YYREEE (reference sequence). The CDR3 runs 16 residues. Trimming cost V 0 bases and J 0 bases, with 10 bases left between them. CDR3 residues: CASSLGQGRSGNTIYF. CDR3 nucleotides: TGTGCCAGCAGCTTGGGCCAGGGGCGCTCTGGAAACACCATATATTTT.

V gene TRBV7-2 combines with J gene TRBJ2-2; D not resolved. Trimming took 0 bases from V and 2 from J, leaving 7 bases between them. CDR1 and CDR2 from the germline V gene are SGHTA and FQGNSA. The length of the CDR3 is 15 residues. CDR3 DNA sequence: TGTGCCAGCAGCTTAGCGAGGCTCAACACCGGGGAGCTGTTTTTT. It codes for CASSLARLNTGELFF.

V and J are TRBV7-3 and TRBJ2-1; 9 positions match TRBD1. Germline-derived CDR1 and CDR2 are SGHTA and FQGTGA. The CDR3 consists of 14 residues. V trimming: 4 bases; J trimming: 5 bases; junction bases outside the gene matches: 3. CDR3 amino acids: CASSSGTGHNEQFF. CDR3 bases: TGTGCCAGCAGCTCGGGGACAGGGCACAATGAGCAGTTCTTC. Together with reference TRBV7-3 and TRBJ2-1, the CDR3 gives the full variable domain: GAGVSQTPSNKVTEKGKYVELRCDPISGHTALYWYRQSLGQGPEFLIYFQGTGAADDSGLPNDRFFAVRPEGSVSTLKIQRTERGDSAVYLCASSSGTGHNEQFFGPGTRLTVL.

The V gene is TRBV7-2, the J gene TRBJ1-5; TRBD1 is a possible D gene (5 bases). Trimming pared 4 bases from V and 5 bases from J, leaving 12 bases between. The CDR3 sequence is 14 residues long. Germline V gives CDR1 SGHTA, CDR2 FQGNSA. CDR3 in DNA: TGTGCCAGCAGCTCCCCAGGGAATCATCAGCCCCAGCATTTT. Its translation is CASSSPGNHQPQHF.

CDR3 DNA: TGTGCCAGCAGCGTAGATGGGGGCGGGAGGGCCCTCGATACGCAGTATTTT. Translating it yields CASSVDGGGRALDTQYF. J is TRBJ2-3 and V is TRBV9; TRBD2 agrees at 9 bases. The CDR3 runs to 17 residues. Trimming at V came to 0 bases and at J to 6 bases, leaving 11 bases not matched to a gene. Germline V lookup: CDR1 SGDLS, CDR2 YYNGEE.

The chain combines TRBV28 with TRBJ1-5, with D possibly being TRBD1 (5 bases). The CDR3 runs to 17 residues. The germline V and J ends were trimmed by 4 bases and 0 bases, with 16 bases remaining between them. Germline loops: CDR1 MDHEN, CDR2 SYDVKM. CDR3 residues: CASSSLIGGGSNQPQHF. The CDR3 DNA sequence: TGTGCCAGCAGTTCCCTGATTGGCGGGGGTAGCAATCAGCCCCAGCATTTT.

The CDR3 DNA follows: TGTGCCAGCAGTGAGACAGACCAACTGTTTTTT. Its protein product is CASSETDQLFF. The chain uses TRBV28 and TRBJ1-4, with a possible D match to TRBD1 (5 bases). Between the trimmed V and J ends, which lost 5 bases and 12 bases, there was a span of 10 bases. Looked up from germline, CDR1 is MDHEN and CDR2 is SYDVKM. This CDR3 is built from 11 residues.